The present TCR beta chain was sequenced within a study of PD-1 blockade in classical Hodgkin lymphoma. Study-wide findings and caveats: Reports indicated that newly diagnosed patients had lower baseline TCR diversity than healthy donors did. Newly diagnosed patients had diversity similar to the baseline diversity of complete responders. There was a significant rise in CD4+ TCR diversity by C4D1, with no such rise for CD8+. The causes of the repertoire differences, possibly disease activity or prior therapy, remain undefined.

Clones were read by immunoSEQ multiplex PCR, and TCRdb kept only the in-frame ones, dropping some. The table records approximately 90,000 clones, 83% of them present only once. There are 16 residues in the CDR3. Comments on this clone: Its antigen is currently unknown.

The sample's time point: cycle 4 day 1 (C4D1), after 6 weeks of nivolumab. Every one of the patients relapsed after autologous stem cell transplantation (brentuximab vedotin exposure was variable). This chain uses TRBV21-1 with TRBJ1-1; the table's D call TRBD1 went unverified against the DNA. TRBV21-1 counts as a pseudogene. This TCR derives from a human donor with classical Hodgkin lymphoma. The specimen was peripheral blood mononuclear cells (PBMCs), collected before the fourth cycle of nivolumab. CDR3 coding DNA: TGTGCCAGCAGCTTTCACCGGACAGGTGGAGCCTCTGAAGCTTTCTTT. It encodes CASSFHRTGGASEAFF.